Listed below are T cell receptor beta chains from one sample, sequenced in a study of CD8 T cells in ankylosing spondylitis. In TCRdb, the 5' RACE reads were re-called with MiXCR into one record per CDR3 protein. The sample contains around 430,000 distinct CDR3 sequences, approximately 17% of which appear only once. Sequenced sample: blood, either unsorted or a sorted T cell fraction (not recorded which). Source of these receptors: a male donor with ankylosing spondylitis. Both conserved end residues are part of each CDR3. D genes are given only for firm matches.

TRBJ1-5 | TRBV7-2 | TRBD1 | CASSLGAGTGERPQHF
TRBJ2-7 | TRBV6-5 | - | CASSYSKTSFYEQYF
TRBJ2-1 | TRBV12-3/TRBV12-4 | TRBD2 | CASRARGTSYEQFF
TRBJ2-1 | TRBV5-1 | - | CASSNGNTDRGEQFF
TRBJ2-1 | TRBV3-1 | TRBD2 | CASSQKTSGVGYEQFF
TRBJ1-1 | TRBV12-3/TRBV12-4 | - | CASTPDVRTEAFF
TRBJ1-1 | TRBV20-1 | TRBD1 | CSARLTGYTEAFF
TRBJ1-5 | TRBV19 | - | CASSIGTSYSNQPQHF
TRBJ2-3 | TRBV6-1 | TRBD1 | CASRGTGTDTQYF
TRBJ2-3 | TRBV10-3 | - | CAISWTGILTDTQYF
TRBJ2-2 | TRBV7-3 | TRBD1 | CASSLSQGANTGELFF
TRBJ2-1 | TRBV7-2 | TRBD2 | CASSLALAGGFSYNEQFF
TRBJ1-2 | TRBV7-9 | TRBD1 | CASSTGTGPYGYTF
TRBJ1-2 | TRBV20-1 | TRBD1 | CSASGTVDNYGYTF
TRBJ2-7 | TRBV11-1 | - | CASSSGLKAGSRGTYEQYF
TRBJ1-2 | TRBV28 | - | CASSYLGPYGYTF
TRBJ2-5 | TRBV12-3/TRBV12-4 | TRBD1 | CASRQAGGGETQYF